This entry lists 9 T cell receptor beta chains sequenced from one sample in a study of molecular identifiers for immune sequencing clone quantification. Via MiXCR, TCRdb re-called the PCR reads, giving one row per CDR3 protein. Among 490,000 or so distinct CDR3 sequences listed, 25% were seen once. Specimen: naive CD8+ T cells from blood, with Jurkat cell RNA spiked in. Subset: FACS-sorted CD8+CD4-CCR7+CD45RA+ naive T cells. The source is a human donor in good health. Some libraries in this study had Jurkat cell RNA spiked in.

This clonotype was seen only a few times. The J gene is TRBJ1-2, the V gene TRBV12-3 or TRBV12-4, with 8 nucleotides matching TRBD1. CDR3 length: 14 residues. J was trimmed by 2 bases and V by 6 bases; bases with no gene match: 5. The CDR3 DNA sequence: TGTGCCAGCAGGTCCACAGGGGGGAACTATGGCTACACCTTC. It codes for CASRSTGGNYGYTF.

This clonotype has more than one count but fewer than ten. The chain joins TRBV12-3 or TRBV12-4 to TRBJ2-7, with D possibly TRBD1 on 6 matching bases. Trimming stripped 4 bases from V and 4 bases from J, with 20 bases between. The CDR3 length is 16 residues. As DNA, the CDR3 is TGTGCCAGCAGTTACCTAAACAGGGCCAGTCCTTACGAGCAGTACTTC. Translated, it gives CASSYLNRASPYEQYF.

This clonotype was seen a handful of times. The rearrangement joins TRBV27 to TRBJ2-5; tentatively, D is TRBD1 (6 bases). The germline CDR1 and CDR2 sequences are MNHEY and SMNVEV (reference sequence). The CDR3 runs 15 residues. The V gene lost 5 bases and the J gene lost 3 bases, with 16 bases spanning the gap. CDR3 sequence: CASSTRQVAEETQYF. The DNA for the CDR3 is TGTGCCAGCAGTACCCGACAGGTGGCGGAAGAGACCCAGTACTTC.

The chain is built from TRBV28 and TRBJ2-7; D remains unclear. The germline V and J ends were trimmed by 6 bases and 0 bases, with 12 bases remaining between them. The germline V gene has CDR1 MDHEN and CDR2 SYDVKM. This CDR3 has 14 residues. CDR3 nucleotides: TGTGCCAGCAGGTCAATTGGGTCCTCCTACGAGCAGTACTTC. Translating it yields CASRSIGSSYEQYF.

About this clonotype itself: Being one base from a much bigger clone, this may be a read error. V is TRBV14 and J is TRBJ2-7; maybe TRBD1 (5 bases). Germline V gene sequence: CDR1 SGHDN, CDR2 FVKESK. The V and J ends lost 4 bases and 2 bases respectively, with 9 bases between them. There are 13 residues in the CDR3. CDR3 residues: CASSRDSTYEQYF. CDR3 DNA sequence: TGTGCCAGCAGCCGAGACAGCACCTACGAGCAGTACTTC.

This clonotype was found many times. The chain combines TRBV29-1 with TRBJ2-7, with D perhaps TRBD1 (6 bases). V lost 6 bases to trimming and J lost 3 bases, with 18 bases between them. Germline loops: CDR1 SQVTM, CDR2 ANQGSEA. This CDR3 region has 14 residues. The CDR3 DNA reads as TGCAGCGTGAGCCGGGACAACCAATACTACGAGCAGTACTTC. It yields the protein CSVSRDNQYYEQYF.

DNA for the CDR3: TGTGCCAGCAGCTACCCCCTTGTGGGGGGCACCGGGGAGCTGTTTTTT. Translating gives CASSYPLVGGTGELFF. The genes are TRBV7-6 and TRBJ2-2; a possible D gene is TRBD2 (6 bases). CDR3 size: 16 residues. Germline V gives CDR1 SGHVS, CDR2 FNYEAQ. V was clipped by 4 bases and J by 4 bases, with 16 bases between them.

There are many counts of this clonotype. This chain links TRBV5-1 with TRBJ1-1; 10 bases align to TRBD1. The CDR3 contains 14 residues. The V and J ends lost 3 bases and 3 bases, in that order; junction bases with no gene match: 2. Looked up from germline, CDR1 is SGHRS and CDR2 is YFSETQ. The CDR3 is CASSSTGGHTEAFF. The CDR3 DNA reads TGCGCCAGCAGCTCGACAGGGGGCCACACTGAAGCTTTCTTT.

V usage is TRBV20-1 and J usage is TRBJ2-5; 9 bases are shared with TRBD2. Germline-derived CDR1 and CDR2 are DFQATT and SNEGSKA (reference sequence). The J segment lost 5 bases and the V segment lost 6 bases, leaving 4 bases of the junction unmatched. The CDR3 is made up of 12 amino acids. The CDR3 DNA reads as TGCAGTGCGGGACTAGCCGGGGAGACCCAGTACTTC. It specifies CSAGLAGETQYF.